Given below is one TCR beta chain in context. Its antigen is not identified. This entry belongs to a study of identical twins. Study-level points and caveats: It was cross-sectional statistical analysis, not following the same donors, that the conclusions relied on. Compared with models, monozygotic twins showed more out-of-frame TCR alpha sharing. Twins showed weaker excess sharing in their beta out-of-frame sequences.

Germline CDR1 is SQVTM and CDR2 is ANQGSEA. The ends lost 8 bases at V and 1 base at J; junction bases unmatched: 8. The CDR3 totals 14 residues. A universal primer site was added by template switching, and unique molecular identifiers were carried by the cDNA. TCRdb independently ran MiXCR on the 5' RACE reads; one entry per CDR3 protein. Of 1.5 million to 2 million distinct CDR3 sequences in the sample, less than 40% were seen once. The chain recombines TRBV29-1 with TRBJ2-1; 7 bases match TRBD1. The sample was cord blood. The TCR was taken from a newborn girl in good health. The DNA of the CDR3 is TGCAGCCTCCTCTGGGACAGATCCTACAATGAGCAGTTCTTC. It translates to CSLLWDRSYNEQFF.